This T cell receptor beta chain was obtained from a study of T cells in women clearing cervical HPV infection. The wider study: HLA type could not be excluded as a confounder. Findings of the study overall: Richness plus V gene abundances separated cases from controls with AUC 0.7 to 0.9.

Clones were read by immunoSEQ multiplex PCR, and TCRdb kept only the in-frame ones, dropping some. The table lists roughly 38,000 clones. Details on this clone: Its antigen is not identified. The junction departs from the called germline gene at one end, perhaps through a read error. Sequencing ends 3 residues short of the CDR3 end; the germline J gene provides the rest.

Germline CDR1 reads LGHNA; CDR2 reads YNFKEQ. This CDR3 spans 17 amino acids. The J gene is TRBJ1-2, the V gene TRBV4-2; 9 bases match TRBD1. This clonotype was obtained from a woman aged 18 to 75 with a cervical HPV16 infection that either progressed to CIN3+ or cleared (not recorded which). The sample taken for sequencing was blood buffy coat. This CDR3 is CASSQDIGTGSNYGYTF. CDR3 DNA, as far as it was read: TGCGCCAGCAGCCAAGATATCGGGACAGGGTCCAACTATGGC.